Sequencing of this T cell receptor (beta chain) was carried out in a study of blood T cell repertoires in COVID-19. Germline V gene sequence: CDR1 SQVTM, CDR2 ANQGSEA. V was clipped by 6 bases and J by 4 bases; unmatched bases: 5. The CDR3 is made up of 12 amino acids. Ages ranged from about 18 to 89 years, with residence in under 25 US areas. The study assigned cohorts using participant-reported clinical history. For recovered donors of Cohort 3, there were two negative PCRs, clearance, or symptom resolution. This table comes from immunoSEQ multiplex PCR, and its TCRdb copy is limited to in-frame clones, with some not included. The sample records 450,000 to 500,000 clones, more than 85% being singletons.

Sequences were obtained from PBMCs or T cells enriched from blood (not recorded which). The sequence was collected from a woman aged 60-75 years who had recovered from COVID-19. The J gene is TRBJ1-2, the V gene TRBV29-1, with 7 bases fitting TRBD1. CDR3 loop: CSVRDSPYGYTF. The CDR3 coding sequence is TGCAGCGTCCGGGACAGTCCCTATGGCTACACCTTC.